A selection of T cell receptor beta chains follows, all from one sample in a study of neurological immune-mediated disorders. TCRdb processed the 5' RACE reads anew with MiXCR; each CDR3 protein has one entry. The table records some 30,000 distinct CDR3 sequences, roughly 16% of them present only once. Material: CD4+ T cells from blood. These receptors came from a female donor with HTLV-1-associated myelopathy (HAM/TSP). CDR3s include the opening cysteine and the closing phenylalanine or tryptophan. The order of the fields is J gene, D gene, clone size, V gene, CDR3 DNA, CDR3 protein. D genes are given only for firm matches. A clone size is listed for some rows: how often the clone was seen (once, few, many), or a class if it is expanded.

>TRBJ2-2|.|many|TRBV9
TGTGCCAGCTCCCTAAGCGGGACCGGGGAGCTGTTTTTT
CASSLSGTGELFF
>TRBJ2-7|.|many|TRBV9
TGTGCCAGCAGCTATTCGTGGGATAGCTCCTACGAGCAGTACTTC
CASSYSWDSSYEQYF
>TRBJ2-5|TRBD2|many|TRBV20-1
TGCAGTGCTAGGGAAGAGCGGGGGACGCTAGAGACCCAGTACTTC
CSAREERGTLETQYF
>TRBJ1-5|.|many|TRBV5-6
TGTGCCAGCAGCTCTACCGGGTTCTTCAATCAGCCCCAGCATTTT
CASSSTGFFNQPQHF
>TRBJ2-4|TRBD2|many|TRBV7-2
TGTGCCAGCAGCAAAGCTGGGGGGGAGGACATTCAGTACTTC
CASSKAGGEDIQYF
>TRBJ2-2|TRBD1|.|TRBV6-1
TGTGCCAGCAGTGAATTCGGGACAGGGGGCAACACCGGGAAGCTGTTTTTT
CASSEFGTGGNTGKLFF
>TRBJ1-4|.|many|TRBV7-9
TGTGCCAGCAGCTTCAGGGGAGATGAAAAACTGTTTTTT
CASSFRGDEKLFF
>TRBJ1-2|.|many|TRBV6-5
TGTGCCAGCAGTAAACAGGGAGAATATGGCTACACCTTC
CASSKQGEYGYTF
>TRBJ2-5|.|many|TRBV18
TGTGCCAGCTCACCAGGGGCGGGTCGAGAGACCCAGTACTTC
CASSPGAGRETQYF
>TRBJ2-7|.|many|TRBV29-1
TGCAGCGTTGTGACGGGGGCGGGCTACGAGCAGTACTTC
CSVVTGAGYEQYF
>TRBJ2-1|.|many|TRBV7-7
TGTGCTAGCAGCTTAGCCGAGGCCAATGAGCAGTTCTTC
CASSLAEANEQFF
>TRBJ1-2|.|many|TRBV5-5
TGTGCCAGCAGCGTGAGCCCGACAGCTTCTAACTATGGCTACACCTTC
CASSVSPTASNYGYTF
>TRBJ2-3|TRBD1|many|TRBV27
TGTGCCAGCAGTTTAGTACAGGGGACAGATACGCAGTATTTT
CASSLVQGTDTQYF
>TRBJ2-2|TRBD2|.|TRBV7-2
TGTGCCGGCAGCTCGTCACCCCTAGCGGGGGACCCTCGGGAGGTCACTGGGGAGCTGTTTTTT
CAGSSSPLAGDPREVTGELFF
>TRBJ1-2|.|.|TRBV10-3
TGTGCCATCAGTGAGAGTCCGGACAGAAACTATGGCTACACCTTC
CAISESPDRNYGYTF
>TRBJ2-5|.|many|TRBV7-2
TGTGCCAGCAGCCCCCGTGTAAATCAAGAGACCCAGTACTTC
CASSPRVNQETQYF
>TRBJ1-2|TRBD1|many|TRBV18
TGTGCCAGCTCACCCCGGGACAGGGGCAAGGGCTACACCTTC
CASSPRDRGKGYTF
>TRBJ2-3|.|.|TRBV7-2
TGTGCCAGCAGCCCGCGGGTAGTGCCCCCAGATACGCAGTATTTT
CASSPRVVPPDTQYF
>TRBJ1-5|.|many|TRBV20-1
TGCAGTGCTCAACCCCTAGGGGCCAGGGTAGGAGGTCAGCCCCAGCATTTT
CSAQPLGARVGGQPQHF
>TRBJ2-1|.|many|TRBV20-1
TGCAGTGCCCCAACCCTAGGGGAGCAGTTCTTC
CSAPTLGEQFF
>TRBJ1-2|TRBD1|many|TRBV18
TGTGCCAGCTCACCACTAATAACAGGGGGTTATGGCTACACCTTC
CASSPLITGGYGYTF
>TRBJ1-4|.|many|TRBV7-2
TGTGCCAGCAGCGCCGGGATGGTCCGCTCGAATGAAAAACTGTTTTTT
CASSAGMVRSNEKLFF
>TRBJ1-1|.|once|TRBV5-6
TGTGCCAGCAGCGATGGGCGGTACACTGAAGCTTTCTTT
CASSDGRYTEAFF
>TRBJ2-3|TRBD2|many|TRBV3-1
TGTGCCAGCAGCCAGCGGGGGGGCACAGATACGCAGTATTTT
CASSQRGGTDTQYF
>TRBJ1-6|.|many|TRBV28
TGTGCCAGCAGCTCCTACGTGATTAGCTCCTATAATTCACCCCTCCACTTT
CASSSYVISSYNSPLHF
>TRBJ1-4|.|many|TRBV12-3/TRBV12-4
TGTGCCAGCAGAGCAGGTGCAACTAATGAAAAACTGTTTTTT
CASRAGATNEKLFF
>TRBJ2-1|.|many|TRBV7-3
TGTGCCACCTCACCCGAGGAGGCGGGACCCTCCTACAATGAGCAGTTCTTC
CATSPEEAGPSYNEQFF
>TRBJ2-7|.|many|TRBV6-5
TGTGCCAGCAGTTCCATCCGGGGTCCATCCTACGAGCAGTACTTC
CASSSIRGPSYEQYF
>TRBJ1-3|TRBD1|many|TRBV25-1
TGTGCCACCAGTCCGAGCGACAGGGTGGGAAACACCATATATTTT
CATSPSDRVGNTIYF
>TRBJ1-4|TRBD1|medium-sized|TRBV5-1
TGCGCCAGCAGCGGGACAGGTACCGAAAATGAAAAACTGTTTTTT
CASSGTGTENEKLFF
>TRBJ1-5|.|many|TRBV19
TGTGCCAGTAGCCCCTTACCGCCCCGGGGAGGCAATCAGCCCCAGCATTTT
CASSPLPPRGGNQPQHF
>TRBJ2-1|.|many|TRBV20-1
TGCAGTGCTCCCCCGGGGAGAGTCGACAATGAGCAGTTCTTC
CSAPPGRVDNEQFF
>TRBJ1-5|TRBD1|many|TRBV3-1
TGTGCCAGCAGCCAAGGGACAGGGGGCGAGCCCCAGCATTTT
CASSQGTGGEPQHF
>TRBJ1-5|.|many|TRBV7-9
TGTGCCAGCAGCCCTACGTCCGGTCAGCCCCAGCATTTT
CASSPTSGQPQHF
>TRBJ2-7|.|many|TRBV7-9
TGTGCCAGCAGCCCGACCTGGGACGCACTAGCTAAGTACTTC
CASSPTWDALAKYF
>TRBJ2-7|TRBD1|many|TRBV12-3/TRBV12-4
TGTGCCAGCAGATCCTGGGGACAGGGGGCCTACGAGCAGTACTTC
CASRSWGQGAYEQYF
>TRBJ2-7|.|many|TRBV7-9
TGTGCCAGCAGCTTCGGACGGCCTCCGGCCTACGAGCAGTACTTC
CASSFGRPPAYEQYF
>TRBJ1-5|.|many|TRBV5-1
TGCGCCAGCAGTTGGGGGGCTGGGAATCAGCCCCAGCATTTT
CASSWGAGNQPQHF
>TRBJ2-5|TRBD1|large|TRBV29-1
TGCAGCGCCCAAGACAGGGAAGAGACCCAGTACTTC
CSAQDREETQYF
>TRBJ2-3|TRBD2|many|TRBV7-2
TGTGCCAGCAGCTTAGAGGTAGCGGGGGATTCCAGAGATACGCAGTATTTT
CASSLEVAGDSRDTQYF